The next 16 T cell receptor beta chains were all read from a single sample in a study of blood T cell repertoires in COVID-19. The method was immunoSEQ multiplex PCR; TCRdb's version includes in-frame clones alone and lacks a portion of them. In the table there are 90,000 to 130,000 clones, 86% of which are singletons. Input material: peripheral blood. The receptors were sampled from a man aged 40-49 years with acute or convalescent COVID-19.

This rearrangement joins TRBV29-1 to TRBJ1-1, with TRBD1 as a possible D gene (5 bases). The CDR3 has 12 amino acids. Germline V gene lookup returns CDR1 SQVTM and CDR2 ANQGSEA. CDR3 bases: TGCTGCGGGGGACCCGGCGGGACTGAAGCTTTCTTT. Translation: CCGGPGGTEAFF.

This rearrangement joins TRBV12-5 to TRBJ2-1; a weak D match, TRBD1 (5 bases). The CDR3 extends over 15 amino acids. Trimming left V 6 bases short and J 1 base short, with 13 bases between. Germline values: CDR1 LGHNT, CDR2 FRNRAP. The CDR3 spells CASGPQGLSYNEQFF. The CDR3 DNA reads TGTGCTAGTGGACCCCAGGGATTGTCCTACAATGAGCAGTTCTTC.

The V and J genes are TRBV30 and TRBJ2-1; D uncertain. This CDR3 is built from 12 residues. The V and J ends lost 2 bases and 7 bases respectively, with 9 bases between them. Germline values: CDR1 GTSNPN, CDR2 SVGIG (reference sequence). CDR3 region: CAWSRNLNEQFF. The CDR3, as DNA: TGTGCCTGGAGTCGTAATTTAAATGAGCAGTTCTTC.

The chain joins TRBV19 to TRBJ2-3; TRBD1 might be the D (5 bases). The CDR3 has 15 residues. The germline gives CDR1 LNHDA, CDR2 SQIVND (reference sequence). V was clipped by 6 bases and J by 1 base, with 14 bases between them. The DNA for the CDR3 is TGTGCCAGTAGCCAAGGGGCCTTCGGCACAGATACGCAGTATTTT. Translating gives CASSQGAFGTDTQYF. Variable domain in full (rest from reference TRBV19 and TRBJ2-3): DGGITQSPKYLFRKEGQNVTLSCEQNLNHDAMYWYRQDPGQGLRLIYYSQIVNDFQKGDIAEGYSVSREKKESFPLTVTSAQKNPTAFYLCASSQGAFGTDTQYFGPGTRLTVL.

The rearrangement joins TRBV11-2 to TRBJ1-1; 7 bases align to TRBD1. The trim removed 3 bases at V and 1 base at J, leaving 5 bases unmatched. The length of the CDR3 is 15 residues. CDR1 and CDR2 from the germline V gene are SGHAT and FQNNGV. The CDR3 DNA sequence: TGTGCCAGCAGCTTCCCGGGACAGAAGAACACTGAAGCTTTCTTT. Protein: CASSFPGQKNTEAFF.

The chain employs TRBV6-5 and TRBJ1-1; weak D call: TRBD1 (5 bases). The ends were cut back, 2 bases at V and 1 base at J, with 11 bases in the middle. The CDR3 sequence is 15 residues long. Germline loops: CDR1 MNHEY, CDR2 SVGAGI. In DNA form, the CDR3 reads TGTGCCAGCAGTTACCTCCGGGGGTGGAACACTGAAGCTTTCTTT. It codes for CASSYLRGWNTEAFF.

Only a few counts were recorded for this clone. V is TRBV30 and J is TRBJ2-3, with D possibly being TRBD1 (5 bases). Germline-derived CDR1 and CDR2 are GTSNPN and SVGIG (reference sequence). CDR3 length equals 15 residues. V was clipped by 8 bases and J by 3 bases, with 21 bases between them. CDR3: CAGRVRQGVTDTQYF. The CDR3 coding sequence is TGTGCCGGAAGAGTTAGACAAGGGGTAACAGATACGCAGTATTTT.

The genes are TRBV6-2 or TRBV6-3 and TRBJ1-5, with D unresolved. Per the germline V gene, CDR1 is MNHEY and CDR2 is SVGEGT. Trimming removed 2 bases at V and 2 bases at J, with 10 bases between. The CDR3 sequence is 15 residues long. This chain's CDR3 is CASSYGGLGNQPQHF. In DNA, the CDR3 is TGTGCCAGCAGTTACGGAGGTTTAGGCAATCAGCCCCAGCATTTT.

The gene calls are TRBV30 and TRBJ2-5, with 16 bases matching TRBD2. CDR3 length: 16 amino acids. With 6 bases clipped from V and 3 bases from J, the junction kept 7 bases outside the gene matches. Germline CDR1 GTSNPN, CDR2 SVGIG (reference sequence). In DNA form, the CDR3 reads TGTGCCTGCCCTGGGACTAGCGGGAGGGCCGAAGAGACCCAGTACTTC. Its protein is CACPGTSGRAEETQYF.

The chain combines TRBV5-1 with TRBJ2-5; D is perhaps TRBD2 (6 bases). Trimming shortened V by 7 bases and J by 3 bases, and 16 bases separated the two germline ends. This CDR3 is 14 amino acids long. The germline gives CDR1 SGHRS, CDR2 YFSETQ. In DNA, the CDR3 is TGCGCCAGCTGCCCCTTGGGGGGTGAAGAGACCCAGTACTTC. It yields the protein CASCPLGGEETQYF. The entire variable domain, with the rest obtained from reference TRBV5-1 and TRBJ2-5, is as follows: KAGVTQTPRYLIKTRGQQVTLSCSPISGHRSVSWYQQTPGQGLQFLFEYFSETQRNKGNFPGRFSGRQFSNSRSEMNVSTLELGDSALYLCASCPLGGEETQYFGPGTRLLVL.

V usage is TRBV15 and J usage is TRBJ2-3; 8 positions agree with TRBD2. Germline CDR1 reads LNHNV; CDR2 reads YYDKDF (reference sequence). The trim removed 0 bases at V and 3 bases at J, leaving 2 bases unmatched. The CDR3 spans 15 residues. The CDR3 region has the DNA TGTGCCACCAGCAGAGAGAGCGGGAGAACAGATACGCAGTATTTT. It is translated as CATSRESGRTDTQYF.

The rearrangement links TRBV5-4 to TRBJ1-2; 7 nucleotides agree with TRBD1. From germline, CDR1 is SGHNT and CDR2 YYREEE (reference sequence). The V and J ends lost 0 bases and 2 bases, in that order; junction bases with no gene match: 4. The CDR3 runs to 15 residues. The CDR3 DNA is TGTGCCAGCAGCTTGGGAAAGGGGGCCAACTATGGCTACACCTTC. Amino acid sequence: CASSLGKGANYGYTF. Drawing the rest from reference TRBV5-4 and TRBJ1-2, the complete variable domain is ETGVTQSPTHLIKTRGQQVTLRCSSQSGHNTVSWYQQALGQGPQFIFQYYREEENGRGNFPPRFSGLQFPNYSSELNVNALELDDSALYLCASSLGKGANYGYTFGSGTRLTVV.

CDR3 sequence: CASSLAAGGPVEQYF. The CDR3 nucleotides are TGTGCCAGCAGCTTAGCAGCGGGAGGGCCGGTCGAGCAGTACTTC. The chain combines TRBV11-3 with TRBJ2-7, with 10 bases identical to TRBD2. This CDR3 has 15 residues. Germline V gene lookup returns CDR1 SGHNT and CDR2 YENEEA. With 1 base clipped from V and 6 bases from J, the junction kept 6 bases outside the gene matches.

V is TRBV5-1 and J is TRBJ1-3; D unclear. This CDR3 contains 16 residues. The V gene lost 0 bases and the J gene lost 0 bases, with 10 bases spanning the gap. CDR1 and CDR2 from the germline V gene are SGHRS and YFSETQ. Written as DNA, the CDR3 is TGCGCCAGCAGCTTGGCCGAACCCAGCTCTGGAAACACCATATATTTT. It is translated as CASSLAEPSSGNTIYF.

This clone showed up just a few times. The rearrangement joins TRBV5-6 to TRBJ1-2, with TRBD1 matching 9 bases. The CDR3 is 16 residues long. The germline V gene has CDR1 SGHDT and CDR2 YYEEEE. J was trimmed by 4 bases and V by 4 bases; bases with no gene match: 11. The CDR3 DNA is TGTGCCAGCAGCCCGGACAGGGGAACGTTGGGCTATGGCTACACCTTC. Translated, it gives CASSPDRGTLGYGYTF.

The CDR3 here is CASSERDREGDTQYF. The CDR3 DNA reads as TGTGCCAGCAGCGAGCGGGATAGGGAAGGAGATACGCAGTATTTT. The V gene is TRBV9, the J gene TRBJ2-3, with 7 bases aligning to TRBD2. The CDR3 extends over 15 amino acids. Germline V gene data show CDR1 as SGDLS and CDR2 as YYNGEE. Trimming took 3 bases from V and 5 from J; bases not matched to a gene: 9. Variable domain in full (rest from reference TRBV9 and TRBJ2-3): DSGVTQTPKHLITATGQRVTLRCSPRSGDLSVYWYQQSLDQGLQFLIQYYNGEERAKGNILERFSAQQFPDLHSELNLSSLELGDSALYFCASSERDREGDTQYFGPGTRLTVL.